This passage covers 5 T cell receptor beta chains from one sample sequenced in a study of T-cell reconstitution after alpha-beta-depleted transplantation in children. Unique molecular identifiers were used in preparing the TCRbeta library. One entry per CDR3 protein, called by TCRdb with MiXCR from the PCR reads. The sample carries hundreds of thousands of distinct CDR3 sequences, about 18% recorded once. Material: PBMCs from the stem cell graft donor, obtained from the stem cell graft. These receptors all stem from a human donor who donated a stem cell graft to a child with acute lymphoblastic leukemia.

This clonotype was observed a few times. This chain connects TRBV5-1 to TRBJ1-1, with D maybe TRBD1 (6 bases). This CDR3 has 15 residues. Trimming stripped 8 bases from V and 1 base from J, with 18 bases between. Germline V lookup: CDR1 SGHRS, CDR2 YFSETQ. CDR3 nucleotide sequence: TGCGCCAGTACCCCCTTCCCGGACAGGAACACTGAAGCTTTCTTT. It encodes CASTPFPDRNTEAFF. Using reference TRBV5-1 and TRBJ1-1 for the parts outside the CDR3, the full variable domain is KAGVTQTPRYLIKTRGQQVTLSCSPISGHRSVSWYQQTPGQGLQFLFEYFSETQRNKGNFPGRFSGRQFSNSRSEMNVSTLELGDSALYLCASTPFPDRNTEAFFGQGTRLTVV.

This clonotype occurred a few times. The chain carries TRBV12-3 or TRBV12-4 and TRBJ1-5; 7 bases align to TRBD1. The CDR3 covers 15 residues. The junction had 5 bases not matched to a gene; V was cut back by 1 base and J by 5 bases. The CDR3, as DNA: TGTGCCAGCAGTTTAGGGGACAGCCCCTATCAGCCCCAGCATTTT. Translation gives CASSLGDSPYQPQHF.

This clonotype has just a few counts. The chain combines TRBV20-1 with TRBJ2-7, with 8 positions matching TRBD1. Trimming took 8 bases from V and 1 from J; bases not matched to a gene: 7. Germline CDR1 reads DFQATT; CDR2 reads SNEGSKA (reference sequence). The CDR3 sequence is 13 residues long. The CDR3 sequence: CSLGTGTSYEQYF. The CDR3 DNA is TGCAGTTTGGGGACAGGAACTTCCTACGAGCAGTACTTC.

This sequence joins TRBV2 and TRBJ2-5; D is perhaps TRBD2 (6 bases). This CDR3 is built from 16 residues. Germline V gives CDR1 SNHLY, CDR2 FYNNEI. Trimming took 7 bases from V and 2 from J, leaving 20 bases between them. CDR3 loop: CASTVSGETGQETQYF. The CDR3 DNA reads TGTGCCAGCACGGTCTCGGGAGAAACGGGGCAAGAGACCCAGTACTTC.

In this sample, this clonotype turned up a few times. This chain connects TRBV29-1 to TRBJ2-7; a possible D gene is TRBD2 (6 bases). This CDR3 is 12 amino acids long. The germline V gene has CDR1 SQVTM and CDR2 ANQGSEA. Trimming removed 8 bases at V and 2 bases at J, with 13 bases between. CDR3 region: CSTLGGTYEQYF. As DNA, the CDR3 is TGCAGCACCTTAGGAGGGACCTACGAGCAGTACTTC.